Listed below are T cell receptor beta chains from one sample, sequenced in a study of molecular identifiers for immune sequencing clone quantification. TCRdb re-derived calls from the PCR reads in MiXCR, one entry per CDR3 protein. In the table there are a few hundred thousand distinct CDR3 sequences, roughly 24% of which are singletons. The sequenced sample consisted of naive CD8+ T cells from blood, with Jurkat cell RNA spiked in. The receptors were sampled from a human donor in good health. Some libraries in this study had Jurkat cell RNA spiked in. CDR3s include the opening cysteine and the closing phenylalanine or tryptophan. D genes are given only for firm matches. Clone size is stated in some rows and not others, as once, few, many or a class when expanded.

j_call | clone_size | v_call | d_call | cdr3_aa | cdr3_nt
TRBJ2-3 | NA | TRBV15 | NA | CATSRWLGTSGEDTQYF | TGTGCCACCAGCAGGTGGTTGGGGACTTCAGGGGAAGATACGCAGTATTTT
TRBJ2-3 | NA | TRBV13 | TRBD2 | CARPPRAGVDTQYF | TGTGCCCGCCCCCCGAGGGCGGGAGTCGATACGCAGTATTTT
TRBJ1-1 | NA | TRBV27 | NA | CASSGGETQNTEAFF | TGTGCCAGCAGTGGGGGGGAGACCCAGAACACTGAAGCTTTCTTT
TRBJ2-5 | NA | TRBV25-1 | NA | CASSEATQYF | TGTGCCAGCAGTGAGGCAACCCAGTACTTC
TRBJ2-5 | NA | TRBV13 | TRBD2 | CASTPAGGDGETQYF | TGTGCCAGCACTCCCGCCGGGGGGGACGGGGAGACCCAGTACTTC
TRBJ2-4 | NA | TRBV20-1 | NA | CSARSQPLHQHIQYF | TGCAGTGCTAGGAGCCAGCCGCTTCATCAGCACATTCAGTACTTC
TRBJ1-6 | few | TRBV11-2 | NA | CASSLDGSSPLHF | TGTGCCAGCAGCTTAGATGGGAGTTCACCCCTCCACTTT
TRBJ2-7 | NA | TRBV21-1 | NA | CASSKEIYEQYF | TGTGCCAGCAGCAAAGAGATCTACGAGCAGTACTTC
TRBJ2-7 | few | TRBV20-1 | TRBD1 | CSAKRDREHSYEQYF | TGCAGTGCAAAAAGGGACAGGGAACATTCCTACGAGCAGTACTTC
TRBJ2-1 | NA | TRBV28 | TRBD2 | CASSSLAGPFNEQFF | TGTGCCAGCAGCTCGCTAGCGGGACCGTTCAATGAGCAGTTCTTC
TRBJ2-1 | NA | TRBV12-3/TRBV12-4 | NA | CASSLGNEQIF | TGTGCCAGCAGTTTGGGTAATGAGCAGATCTTC
TRBJ2-7 | many | TRBV7-2 | TRBD1 | CASSLSGQGSYEQYF | TGTGCCAGCAGCTTATCAGGACAGGGGTCCTACGAGCAGTACTTC
TRBJ2-3 | once | TRBV9 | NA | CASSVAGLRISTPSTDTQYF | TGTGCCAGCAGCGTAGCAGGGTTGAGGATCTCAACCCCTAGCACAGATACGCAGTATTTT
TRBJ2-1 | NA | TRBV12-3/TRBV12-4 | TRBD2 | CASSLRGLGNEQFF | TGTGCCAGCAGTTTAAGGGGACTAGGAAATGAGCAGTTCTTC
TRBJ2-3 | NA | TRBV6-4 | TRBD2 | CASSKGSREMLGDTQYF | TGTGCCAGCAGCAAGGGATCGCGGGAGATGTTAGGAGATACGCAGTATTTT
TRBJ2-7 | NA | TRBV4-2 | TRBD2 | CASSQGAGTNYEQYF | TGTGCCAGCAGCCAAGGGGCCGGGACTAACTACGAGCAGTACTTC
TRBJ2-7 | NA | TRBV27 | NA | CASSSDRRYEQYF | TGTGCCAGCAGTTCCGACAGGCGCTACGAGCAGTACTTC
TRBJ2-1 | many | TRBV5-6 | NA | CASSQQAATYNEQFF | TGTGCCAGCAGCCAACAGGCCGCCACCTACAATGAGCAGTTCTTC
TRBJ2-5 | NA | TRBV7-8 | NA | CASSLVERGAQETQYF | TGTGCCAGCAGCTTAGTAGAAAGGGGGGCGCAAGAGACCCAGTACTTC
TRBJ2-7 | NA | TRBV20-1 | NA | CSARALETSPWHEQYF | TGCAGTGCTAGAGCCCTAGAGACATCCCCATGGCACGAGCAGTACTTC
TRBJ2-7 | NA | TRBV2 | TRBD2 | CASSAPLAGSTYEQYF | TGTGCCAGCAGCGCCCCACTAGCGGGCTCCACCTACGAGCAGTACTTC
TRBJ2-3 | NA | TRBV18 | NA | CASSPGRRPDTDTQYF | TGTGCCAGCTCACCTGGACGGAGGCCAGACACAGATACGCAGTATTTT